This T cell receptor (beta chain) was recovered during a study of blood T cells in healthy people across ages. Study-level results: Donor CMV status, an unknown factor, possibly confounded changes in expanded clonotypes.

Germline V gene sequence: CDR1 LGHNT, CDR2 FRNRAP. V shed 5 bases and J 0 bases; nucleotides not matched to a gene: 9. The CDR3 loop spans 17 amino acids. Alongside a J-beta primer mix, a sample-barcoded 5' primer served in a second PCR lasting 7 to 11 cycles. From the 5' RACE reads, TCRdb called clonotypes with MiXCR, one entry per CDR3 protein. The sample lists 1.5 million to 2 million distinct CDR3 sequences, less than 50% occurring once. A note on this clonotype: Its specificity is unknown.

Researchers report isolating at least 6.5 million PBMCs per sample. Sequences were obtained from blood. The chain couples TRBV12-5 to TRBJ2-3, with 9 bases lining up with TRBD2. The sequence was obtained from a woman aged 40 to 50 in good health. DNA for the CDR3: TGTGCTAGTGGTCCGGGACTAGCAGCGACTAGCACAGATACGCAGTATTTT. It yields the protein CASGPGLAATSTDTQYF.